This TCR beta chain appears in the sequencing data of a study of control samples from healthy donors and cancer patients. This table comes from immunoSEQ multiplex PCR, and its TCRdb copy is limited to in-frame clones, with some not included. The table includes about 21,000 clones, around 84% detected once. Trimming took 9 bases from V and 9 from J, leaving 23 bases between them. The CDR3 has 15 amino acids. Germline V lookup: CDR1 LNHDA, CDR2 SQIVND (reference sequence). This chain connects TRBV19 to TRBJ2-2; D possibly uses TRBD1 or TRBD2 (6 bases each). The sequence came from a man aged 55 to 70 with colorectal cancer. The sample comprised PBMCs. CDR3 in amino acids: CASTPKKGGSWELFF. The CDR3 nucleotides read TGTGCCAGCACCCCAAAGAAGGGGGGAAGCTGGGAGCTGTTTTTT.